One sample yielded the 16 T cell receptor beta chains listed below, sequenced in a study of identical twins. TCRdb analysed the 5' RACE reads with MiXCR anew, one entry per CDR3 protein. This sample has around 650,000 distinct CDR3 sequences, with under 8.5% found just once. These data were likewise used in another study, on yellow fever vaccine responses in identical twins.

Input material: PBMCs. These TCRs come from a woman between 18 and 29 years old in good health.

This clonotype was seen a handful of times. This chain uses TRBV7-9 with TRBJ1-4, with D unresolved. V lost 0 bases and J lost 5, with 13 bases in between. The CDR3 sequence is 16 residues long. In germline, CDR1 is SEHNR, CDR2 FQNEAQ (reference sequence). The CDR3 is CASSLAKTLGNEKLFF. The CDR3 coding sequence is TGTGCCAGCAGCTTAGCCAAGACATTGGGGAATGAAAAACTGTTTTTT.

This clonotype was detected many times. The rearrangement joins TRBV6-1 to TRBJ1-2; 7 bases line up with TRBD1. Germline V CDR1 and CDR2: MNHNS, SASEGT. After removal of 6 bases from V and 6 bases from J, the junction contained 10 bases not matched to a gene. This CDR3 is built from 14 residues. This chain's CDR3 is CASRKSGTENGYTF. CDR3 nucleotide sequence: TGTGCCAGCAGAAAATCAGGGACAGAAAATGGCTACACCTTC.

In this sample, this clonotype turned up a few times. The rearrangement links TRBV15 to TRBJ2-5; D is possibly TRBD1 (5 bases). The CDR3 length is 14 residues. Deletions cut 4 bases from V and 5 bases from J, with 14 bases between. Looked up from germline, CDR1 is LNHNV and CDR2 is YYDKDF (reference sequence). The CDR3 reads CATSKNRLEETQYF. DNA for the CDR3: TGTGCCACCAGCAAAAACAGGCTTGAGGAGACCCAGTACTTC.

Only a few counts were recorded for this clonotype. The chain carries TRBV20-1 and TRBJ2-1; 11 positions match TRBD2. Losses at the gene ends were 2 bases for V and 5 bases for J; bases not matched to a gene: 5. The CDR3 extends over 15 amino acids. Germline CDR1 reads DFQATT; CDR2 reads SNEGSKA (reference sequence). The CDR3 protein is CSARRLAGTDNEQFF. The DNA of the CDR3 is TGCAGTGCTAGACGACTAGCGGGGACGGACAATGAGCAGTTCTTC.

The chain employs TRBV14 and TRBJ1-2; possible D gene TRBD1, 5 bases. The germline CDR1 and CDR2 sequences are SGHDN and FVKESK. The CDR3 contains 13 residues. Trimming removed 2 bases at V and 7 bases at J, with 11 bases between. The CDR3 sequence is CASSQQGLGGYTF. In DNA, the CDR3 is TGTGCCAGCAGCCAACAGGGTCTCGGTGGCTACACCTTC.

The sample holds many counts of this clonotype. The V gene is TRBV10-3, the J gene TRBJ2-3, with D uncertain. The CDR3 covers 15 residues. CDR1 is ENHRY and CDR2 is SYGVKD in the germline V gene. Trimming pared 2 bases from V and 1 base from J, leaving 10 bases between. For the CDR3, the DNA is TGTGCCATCAGTGAGGGTCCGCAGGGCACAGATACGCAGTATTTT. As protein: CAISEGPQGTDTQYF.

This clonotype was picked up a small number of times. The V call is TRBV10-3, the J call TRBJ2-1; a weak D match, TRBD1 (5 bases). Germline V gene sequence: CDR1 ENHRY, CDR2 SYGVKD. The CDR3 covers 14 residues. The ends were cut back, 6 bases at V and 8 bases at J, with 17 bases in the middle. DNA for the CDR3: TGTGCCATCAGGGATTCTACAGGAACTGATGAGCAGTTCTTC. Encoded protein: CAIRDSTGTDEQFF.

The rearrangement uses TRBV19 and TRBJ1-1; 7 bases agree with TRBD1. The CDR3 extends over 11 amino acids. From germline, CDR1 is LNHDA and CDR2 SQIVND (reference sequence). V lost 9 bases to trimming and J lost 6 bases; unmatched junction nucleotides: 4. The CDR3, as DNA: TGTGCCAGCCGGGGGACAGCTGAAGCTTTCTTT. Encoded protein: CASRGTAEAFF.

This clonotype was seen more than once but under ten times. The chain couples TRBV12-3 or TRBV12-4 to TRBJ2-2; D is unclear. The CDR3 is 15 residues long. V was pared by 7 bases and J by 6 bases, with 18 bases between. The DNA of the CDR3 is TGTGCCAGCAAACCCGCATCCCCCAGTCCCGGGGAGCTGTTTTTT. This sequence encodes CASKPASPSPGELFF.

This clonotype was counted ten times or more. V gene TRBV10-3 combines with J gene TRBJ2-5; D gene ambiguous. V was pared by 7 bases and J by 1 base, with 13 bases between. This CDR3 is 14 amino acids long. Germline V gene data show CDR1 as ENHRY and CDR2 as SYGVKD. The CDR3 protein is CAIMADGTQETQYF. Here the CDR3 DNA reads TGTGCCATCATGGCGGACGGAACCCAAGAGACCCAGTACTTC.

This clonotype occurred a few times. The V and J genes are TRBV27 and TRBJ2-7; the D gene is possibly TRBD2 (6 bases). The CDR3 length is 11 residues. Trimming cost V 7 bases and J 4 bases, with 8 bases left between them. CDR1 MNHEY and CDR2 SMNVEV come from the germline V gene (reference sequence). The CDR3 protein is CASTGGYEQYF. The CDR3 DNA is TGTGCCAGCACCGGGGGATACGAGCAGTACTTC.

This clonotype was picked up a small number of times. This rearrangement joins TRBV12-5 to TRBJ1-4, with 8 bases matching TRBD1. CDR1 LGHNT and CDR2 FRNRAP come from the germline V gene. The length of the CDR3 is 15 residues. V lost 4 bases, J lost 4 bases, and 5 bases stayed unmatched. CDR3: CASGWSGQVNEKLFF. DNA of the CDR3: TGTGCTAGTGGTTGGTCGGGACAGGTTAATGAAAAACTGTTTTTT.

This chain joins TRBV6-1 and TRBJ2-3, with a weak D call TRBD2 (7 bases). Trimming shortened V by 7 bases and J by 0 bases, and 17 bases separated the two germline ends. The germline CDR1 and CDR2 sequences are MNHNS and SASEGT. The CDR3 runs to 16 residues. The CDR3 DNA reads TGTGCCAGCACCCGACTGGGGGGGCCGAGCACAGATACGCAGTATTTT. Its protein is CASTRLGGPSTDTQYF.

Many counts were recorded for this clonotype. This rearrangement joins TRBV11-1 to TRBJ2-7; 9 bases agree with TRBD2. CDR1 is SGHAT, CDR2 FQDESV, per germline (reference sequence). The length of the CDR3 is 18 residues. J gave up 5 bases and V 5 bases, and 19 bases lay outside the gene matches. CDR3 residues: CASSHLGQVTGTSNEQYF. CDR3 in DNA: TGTGCCAGCAGCCACTTAGGACAGGTCACCGGGACTAGCAACGAGCAGTACTTC. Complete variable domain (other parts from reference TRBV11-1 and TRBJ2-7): EAEVAQSPRYKITEKSQAVAFWCDPISGHATLYWYRQILGQGPELLVQFQDESVVDDSQLPKDRFSAERLKGVDSTLKIQPAELGDSAMYLCASSHLGQVTGTSNEQYFGPGTRLTVT.

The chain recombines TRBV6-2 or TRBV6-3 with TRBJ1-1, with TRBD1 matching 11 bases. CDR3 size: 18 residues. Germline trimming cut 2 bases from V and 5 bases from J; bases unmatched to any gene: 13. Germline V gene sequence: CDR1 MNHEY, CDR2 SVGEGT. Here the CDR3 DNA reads TGTGCCAGCAGTTACGGTCCCCGGACAGGGGGCATGTGGACTGAAGCTTTCTTT. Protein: CASSYGPRTGGMWTEAFF.

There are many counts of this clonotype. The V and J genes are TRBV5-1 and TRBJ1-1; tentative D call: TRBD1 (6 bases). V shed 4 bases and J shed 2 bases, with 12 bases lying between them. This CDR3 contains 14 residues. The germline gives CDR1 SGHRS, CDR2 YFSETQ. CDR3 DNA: TGCGCCAGCAGCCATGACAGGATAAACACTGAAGCTTTCTTT. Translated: CASSHDRINTEAFF.